This T cell receptor beta chain was identified during a study of immune cell composition in non-small cell lung cancer. Study details: Lung adenocarcinoma or squamous carcinoma made up most tumours. Study-level points and caveats: Clones >0.5% enriched in tumour were rarer in adenocarcinoma (around 35%) than squamous (roughly 75%). Top 10 clone scores and clonality were higher in squamous than adenocarcinoma. Dominant in vivo tumour-associated clones were not shown to share tumour-reactive sequences.

With respect to this clone: Antigen: not known.

The CDR3 is 14 residues long. Germline V lookup: CDR1 SGHVS, CDR2 FNYEAQ. The ends were cut back, 5 bases at V and 5 bases at J, with 12 bases in the middle. Libraries were prepared by immunoSEQ multiplex PCR; TCRdb keeps only in-frame clonotypes and omits some of them. The repertoire consists of around 3,700 clones, with over 60% occurring once and the leading ten covering 4% to 4.5%. The receptor's source is a human donor with non-small cell lung cancer. V and J are TRBV7-6 and TRBJ1-4; D might be TRBD1 (6 bases). The sample taken for sequencing was lung tumor tissue. In DNA form, the CDR3 reads TGTGCCAGCAGCCCAGACAGGAACAATGAAAAACTGTTTTTT. It codes for CASSPDRNNEKLFF.